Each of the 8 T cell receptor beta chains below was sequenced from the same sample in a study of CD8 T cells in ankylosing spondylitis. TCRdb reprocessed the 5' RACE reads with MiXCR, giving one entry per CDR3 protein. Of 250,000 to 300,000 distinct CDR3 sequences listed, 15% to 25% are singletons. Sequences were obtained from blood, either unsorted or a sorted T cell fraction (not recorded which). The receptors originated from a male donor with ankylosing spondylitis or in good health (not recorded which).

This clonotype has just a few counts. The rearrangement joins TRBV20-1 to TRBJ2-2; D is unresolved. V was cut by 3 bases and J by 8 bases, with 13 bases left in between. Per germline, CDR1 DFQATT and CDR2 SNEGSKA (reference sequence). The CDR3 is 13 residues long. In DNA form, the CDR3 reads TGCAGTGCTAGGGAACTATTATATGGGGAGCTGTTTTTT. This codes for CSARELLYGELFF.

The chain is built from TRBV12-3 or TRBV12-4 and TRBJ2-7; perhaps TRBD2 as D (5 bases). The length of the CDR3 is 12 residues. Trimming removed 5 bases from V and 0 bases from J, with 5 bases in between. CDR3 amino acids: CASSGSSYEQYV. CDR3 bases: TGTGCCAGCAGTGGGAGCTCCTACGAGCAGTACGTC.

The CDR3 spells CASSSAGTGVYGYTF. CDR3 nucleotides: TGTGCCAGCAGCTCCGCCGGGACAGGGGTTTATGGCTACACCTTC. This chain connects TRBV7-2 to TRBJ1-2; 10 bases map to TRBD1. After removal of 4 bases from V and 5 bases from J, the junction contained 7 bases not matched to a gene. The CDR3 totals 15 residues. Germline V gene sequence: CDR1 SGHTA, CDR2 FQGNSA.

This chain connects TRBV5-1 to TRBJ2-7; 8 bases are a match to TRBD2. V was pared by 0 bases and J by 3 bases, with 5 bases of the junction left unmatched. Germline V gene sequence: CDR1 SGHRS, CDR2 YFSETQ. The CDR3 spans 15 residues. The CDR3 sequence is CASSLAPTSDYEQYV. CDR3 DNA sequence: TGCGCCAGCAGCTTGGCCCCGACTAGCGACTACGAGCAGTACGTC.

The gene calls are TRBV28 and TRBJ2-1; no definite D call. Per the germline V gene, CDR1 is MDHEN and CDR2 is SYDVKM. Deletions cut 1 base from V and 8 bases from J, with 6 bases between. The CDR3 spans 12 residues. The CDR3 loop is CASSLLGYEQFF. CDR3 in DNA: TGTGCCAGCAGTTTATTGGGCTATGAGCAGTTCTTC.

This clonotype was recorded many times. This CDR3 reads CASSAPPQDTGELFF. For the CDR3, the DNA is TGCGCCAGCAGCGCCCCCCCTCAGGACACCGGGGAGCTGTTTTTT. The V call is TRBV5-1, the J call TRBJ2-2; D ambiguous. CDR1 is SGHRS, CDR2 YFSETQ, per germline. Trimming removed 4 bases at V and 3 bases at J, with 13 bases between. There are 15 residues in the CDR3. Combining the CDR3 with reference TRBV5-1 and TRBJ2-2 gives the whole variable domain KAGVTQTPRYLIKTRGQQVTLSCSPISGHRSVSWYQQTPGQGLQFLFEYFSETQRNKGNFPGRFSGRQFSNSRSEMNVSTLELGDSALYLCASSAPPQDTGELFFGEGSRLTVL.

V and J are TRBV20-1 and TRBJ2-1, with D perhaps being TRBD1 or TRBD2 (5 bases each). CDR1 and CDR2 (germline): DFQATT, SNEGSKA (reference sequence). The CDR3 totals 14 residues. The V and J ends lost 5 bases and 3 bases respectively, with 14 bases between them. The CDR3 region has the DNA TGCAGTGCTCATGCGGGTCAGGGCTACAATGAGCAGTTCTTC. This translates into CSAHAGQGYNEQFF.

CDR3 sequence: CASRYLGQRNTEAFF. The DNA of the CDR3 is TGTGCCAGCAGATACCTAGGACAGAGGAACACTGAAGCTTTCTTT. The V call is TRBV6-5, the J call TRBJ1-1, with TRBD1 as a possible D gene (6 bases). Germline lookup yields CDR1 MNHEY and CDR2 SVGAGI. V lost 6 bases to trimming and J lost 1 base, with 15 bases between them. The CDR3 is made up of 15 amino acids.